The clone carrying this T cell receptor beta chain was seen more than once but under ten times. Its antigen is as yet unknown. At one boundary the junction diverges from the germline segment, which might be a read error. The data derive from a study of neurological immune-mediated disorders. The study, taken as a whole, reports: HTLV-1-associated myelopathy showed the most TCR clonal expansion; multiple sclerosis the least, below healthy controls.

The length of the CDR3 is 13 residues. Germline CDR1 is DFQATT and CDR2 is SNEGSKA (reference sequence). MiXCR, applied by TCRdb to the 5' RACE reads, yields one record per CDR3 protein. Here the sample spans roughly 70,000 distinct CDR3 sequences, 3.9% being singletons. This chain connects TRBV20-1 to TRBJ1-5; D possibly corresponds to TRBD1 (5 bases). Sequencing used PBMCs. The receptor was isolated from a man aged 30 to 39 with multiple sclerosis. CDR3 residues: CSAVGGNNQPQNF. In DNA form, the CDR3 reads TGCAGTGCCGTCGGGGGGAATAATCAGCCCCAGAATTTT.